The entry that follows covers one T cell receptor (beta chain) sequence. The V and J ends lost 5 bases and 5 bases respectively, with 21 bases between them. This CDR3 has 16 residues. CDR1 SGHNT and CDR2 YENEEA come from the germline V gene. Recruits, aged roughly 18 to 100 years, lived in 24 US areas. Per the original methods: By means of reference gene primer amplification, nucleated cell counts were estimated. TCRdb's copy holds only in-frame clones and misses some; the assay was immunoSEQ multiplex PCR. That table is the source of V, J and clone size, and D and trimming were worked out from the DNA. The sample lists some 360,000 clones, 88% occurring once. The data were obtained in a study of blood T cell repertoires in COVID-19. Study details: From the United States, Italy and Spain came samples of acute and convalescent COVID-19. T cells, B-cell-depleted T cells, or PBMCs supplied cDNA or gDNA.

The chain couples TRBV11-3 to TRBJ2-5, with a tentative D call TRBD2 (6 bases). This clonotype was sampled from a woman under 40 who had been exposed to COVID-19. Sequenced: PBMCs or T cells enriched from blood (not recorded which). This chain's CDR3 is CASSRVWDSLGETQYF. CDR3 coding DNA: TGTGCCAGCAGCCGAGTATGGGACTCTCTGGGGGAGACCCAGTACTTC.